This T cell receptor beta chain was observed in a study of cytomegalovirus exposure and HLA in healthy donors. Study observations and caveats: Roughly uniform sequencing depth across donors was assumed, possibly incorrectly.

The V end was cut by 6 bases, the J end by 2 bases, with 12 bases between. This CDR3 is built from 14 residues. Looked up from germline, CDR1 is MDHEN and CDR2 is SYDVKM. With regard to this clone: Its antigen is currently unknown.

Primers for the PCR totalled 60 Vbeta and 13 Jbeta. Profiling relied on immunoSEQ multiplex PCR, and the TCRdb table lists in-frame clones only, not all of them. The sample consists of about 120,000 clones, 77% of them appearing once. The rearrangement links TRBV28 to TRBJ2-3, with D possibly TRBD1 on 6 matching bases. The clonotype originates from a human donor in good health. The sample comprised PBMCs. The CDR3 loop reads CASRQGGLTDTQYF. CDR3 in DNA: TGTGCCAGCAGACAGGGTGGGCTCACAGATACGCAGTATTTT.